This TCR beta chain was identified in a study of Graves' ophthalmopathy and Graves' hyperthyroidism. The authors amplified TCR beta CDR3 regions, and they did so from RNA transcripts for repertoire sequencing. HTBI-primed RT-PCR formed the first round, and a multiplex PCR formed the second. A single record per CDR3 protein comes from TCRdb applying MiXCR to the multiplex PCR reads. The sample lists over 500,000 distinct CDR3 sequences; 22% were seen once. Findings of the study overall: A majority of expanded thyroid clonotypes exceeding 0.001 frequency were likewise present in blood.

Remarks on this clonotype: Its antigen remains unidentified.

Hyperthyroidism patients, aged 18 to 65, were newly diagnosed, under 2 months' duration. The CDR3 covers 13 residues. The V end lost 3 bases, the J end lost 8 bases, and 13 bases lay between the germline ends. The material sequenced was peripheral blood. This sequence was found in a woman between 18 and 29 years old with stable Graves' hyperthyroidism. Some clones in this sample may be carry-over from other donors' samples. The chain uses TRBV12-3 or TRBV12-4 and TRBJ1-1; no definite D call. The CDR3 nucleotides are TGTGCCAGCAGTTTTTTAAGTGGTGCCGAAGCTTTCTTT. Translating gives CASSFLSGAEAFF.